Detailed here is one T cell receptor beta chain. The sample originates from a study of blood T cell repertoires in COVID-19. Study overall: From the United States, Italy and Spain came samples of acute and convalescent COVID-19. Sources were T cells, B-cell-depleted T cells, or PBMCs; the material itself was cDNA or gDNA.

The CDR3 spans 15 residues. The germline V gene has CDR1 SGHTA and CDR2 FQGNSA. The V and J ends lost 3 bases and 0 bases, in that order; junction bases with no gene match: 4. As handled by the study authors: The assay estimated nucleated cells by amplifying reference gene primers. Measured with immunoSEQ multiplex PCR; TCRdb has only the in-frame clones, and not every one. For V, J and clone size, that table is used; D and trimming come from the DNA. The sample includes 45,000 to 50,000 clones, roughly nine tenths of them seen just once. The rearrangement joins TRBV7-2 to TRBJ2-7; TRBD1 agrees at 8 bases. The TCR was taken from a human donor in a cohort sampled during active COVID-19. Sequencing used peripheral blood. The CDR3 sequence is CASSFPDRVSYEQYF. For the CDR3, the DNA is TGTGCCAGCAGCTTCCCGGACAGGGTCTCCTACGAGCAGTACTTC. Full variable domain (missing parts from reference TRBV7-2 and TRBJ2-7): GAGVSQSPSNKVTEKGKDVELRCDPISGHTALYWYRQSLGQGLEFLIYFQGNSAPDKSGLPSDRFSAERTGGSVSTLTIQRTQQEDSAVYLCASSFPDRVSYEQYFGPGTRLTVT.